This entry lists 26 T cell receptor beta chains sequenced from one sample in a study of blood T cell repertoires in COVID-19. Repertoires were generated with immunoSEQ multiplex PCR, while TCRdb's copy carries only in-frame clones and drops some. The sample holds 10,000 to 15,000 clones, approximately 83% seen once. The sequenced sample was peripheral blood. All receptors derive from a man aged 40-55 years with active or convalescent COVID-19.

CDR3 sequence: CASRDGQGTSYGYTF. CDR3 in DNA: TGTGCCAGCAGAGACGGGCAGGGGACGAGCTATGGCTACACCTTC. The chain recombines TRBV6-5 with TRBJ1-2; weak D call: TRBD1 (6 bases). Trimming stripped 6 bases from V and 4 bases from J, with 18 bases between. The CDR3 has 15 residues. Germline-derived CDR1 and CDR2 are MNHEY and SVGAGI.

This rearrangement joins TRBV6-2 or TRBV6-3 to TRBJ1-2; TRBD1 is a possible D gene (6 bases). V gave up 0 bases and J gave up 0 bases, with 23 bases separating them. The CDR3 covers 20 residues. CDR1 and CDR2 (germline): MNHEY, SVGEGT. CDR3 loop: CASSYSNAGAFFGANYGYTF. The CDR3, as DNA: TGTGCCAGCAGTTACTCGAATGCAGGGGCATTTTTTGGAGCTAACTATGGCTACACCTTC.

The rearrangement links TRBV28 to TRBJ2-1; 7 nucleotides align to TRBD2. CDR3 length: 17 residues. With 4 bases clipped from V and 0 bases from J, the junction kept 9 bases outside the gene matches. The germline CDR1 and CDR2 sequences are MDHEN and SYDVKM. Written as DNA, the CDR3 is TGTGCCAGCAGTTCCAGGGACTACTCGAGCTCCTACAATGAGCAGTTCTTC. It encodes CASSSRDYSSSYNEQFF.

The V and J genes are TRBV18 and TRBJ1-2, with 9 bases lining up with TRBD1. Germline CDR1 and CDR2: KGHSH and LQKENI. CDR3 size: 15 residues. V dropped 8 bases and J dropped 3; count of bases not matched to a gene: 10. CDR3: CASTPGTGMDYGYTF. CDR3 coding DNA: TGTGCCAGCACCCCCGGGACAGGGATGGACTATGGCTACACCTTC.

By share, this clone ranks as medium-sized (0.01 to 0.1%). The chain carries TRBV27 and TRBJ2-2; 7 bases match TRBD1. CDR3 length equals 13 residues. The germline V gene has CDR1 MNHEY and CDR2 SMNVEV (reference sequence). J gave up 7 bases and V 10 bases, and 9 bases lay outside the gene matches. CDR3 in amino acids: CATQTGLVGELFF. CDR3 nucleotides: TGTGCCACCCAGACAGGGTTGGTCGGGGAGCTGTTTTTT.

The chain is built from TRBV7-9 and TRBJ2-3; 12 bases align to TRBD2. The CDR3 extends over 14 amino acids. V lost 6 bases, J lost 6 bases, and 4 bases stayed unmatched. Germline lookup yields CDR1 SEHNR and CDR2 FQNEAQ (reference sequence). The chain's CDR3 is CASSGLAGGDTQYF. For the CDR3, the DNA is TGTGCCAGCAGTGGCCTAGCGGGAGGGGATACGCAGTATTTT.

This chain links TRBV18 with TRBJ1-4; D might be TRBD1 (6 bases). Trimming took off 6 bases at V and 6 bases at J, with 17 bases between the two ends. From germline, CDR1 is KGHSH and CDR2 LQKENI. The CDR3 runs 15 residues. CDR3 sequence: CASSLGHREDEKLFF. The CDR3 coding sequence is TGTGCCAGCTCCTTAGGGCACAGGGAAGATGAAAAACTGTTTTTT.

The chain recombines TRBV9 with TRBJ1-1, with D maybe TRBD1 (5 bases). Germline V lookup: CDR1 SGDLS, CDR2 YYNGEE. The germline V and J ends were trimmed by 4 bases and 2 bases, with 12 bases remaining between them. This CDR3 has 14 amino acids. The CDR3 bases are TGTGCCAGCAGCTTCATCAGGGATAACACTGAAGCTTTCTTT. Protein: CASSFIRDNTEAFF. The full variable domain, its missing parts supplied by reference TRBV9 and TRBJ1-1, is DSGVTQTPKHLITATGQRVTLRCSPRSGDLSVYWYQQSLDQGLQFLIQYYNGEERAKGNILERFSAQQFPDLHSELNLSSLELGDSALYFCASSFIRDNTEAFFGQGTRLTVV.

V is TRBV7-9 and J is TRBJ2-3, with TRBD1 matching 10 bases. Trimming cost V 2 bases and J 3 bases; bases outside gene matches: 5. The CDR3 loop spans 16 amino acids. Germline V gives CDR1 SEHNR, CDR2 FQNEAQ (reference sequence). The CDR3 region has the DNA TGTGCCAGCAGCTTATCGGGGACAGGGGTGACAGATACGCAGTATTTT. This codes for CASSLSGTGVTDTQYF. The full variable domain, its missing parts supplied by reference TRBV7-9 and TRBJ2-3, is DTGVSQNPRHKITKRGQNVTFRCDPISEHNRLYWYRQTLGQGPEFLTYFQNEAQLEKSRLLSDRFSAERPKGSFSTLEIQRTEQGDSAMYLCASSLSGTGVTDTQYFGPGTRLTVL.

The chain recombines TRBV2 with TRBJ1-4, with D unresolved. This CDR3 region has 14 residues. Trimming shortened V by 7 bases and J by 7 bases, and 16 bases separated the two germline ends. From germline, CDR1 is SNHLY and CDR2 FYNNEI. CDR3 DNA sequence: TGTGCCAGCAATCTCAGAGTAGCGGGTGAAAAACTGTTTTTT. Encoded protein: CASNLRVAGEKLFF.

This chain joins TRBV24-1 and TRBJ2-1; D might be TRBD2 (6 bases). The CDR3 loop spans 13 amino acids. CDR1 is KGHDR and CDR2 is SFDVKD in the germline V gene. The ends were cut back, 8 bases at V and 4 bases at J, with 11 bases in the middle. The CDR3 DNA sequence: TGTGCCACCACCGATAGCGGTTACAATGAGCAGTTCTTC. Translating gives CATTDSGYNEQFF.

The chain couples TRBV9 to TRBJ2-3; the D gene is possibly TRBD1 (5 bases). The V and J ends lost 0 bases and 3 bases respectively, with 11 bases between them. The length of the CDR3 is 15 residues. Germline CDR1 reads SGDLS; CDR2 reads YYNGEE. The CDR3 here is CASSVGGPGTDTQYF. CDR3 sequence (DNA): TGTGCCAGCAGCGTAGGGGGCCCAGGGACAGATACGCAGTATTTT. The full variable domain, in which reference TRBV9 and TRBJ2-3 provide the parts outside the CDR3, is DSGVTQTPKHLITATGQRVTLRCSPRSGDLSVYWYQQSLDQGLQFLIQYYNGEERAKGNILERFSAQQFPDLHSELNLSSLELGDSALYFCASSVGGPGTDTQYFGPGTRLTVL.

For this clone: Other DNA sequences in this sample translate to the same CDR3. The CDR3 is CASSSGQGAYEQYF. Here the CDR3 DNA reads TGCGCCAGCAGCTCGGGACAGGGGGCCTACGAGCAGTACTTC. The chain recombines TRBV5-1 with TRBJ2-7, with TRBD1 matching 11 bases. V shed 3 bases and J 2 bases; nucleotides not matched to a gene: 1. This CDR3 has 14 residues. Per germline, CDR1 SGHRS and CDR2 YFSETQ.

This clone was recorded a few times. The chain links TRBV3-1 (or the pseudogene TRBV3-2) to TRBJ2-6, with D perhaps matching TRBD1 (5 bases). Trimming removed 4 bases from V and 0 bases from J, with 10 bases in between. The germline CDR1 and CDR2 sequences are LGHDT and YNNKEL (reference sequence). CDR3 length equals 16 residues. The DNA for the CDR3 is TGTGCCAGCAGCCTTAGGACAACCTCTGGGGCCAACGTCCTGACTTTC. Protein sequence: CASSLRTTSGANVLTF.

The chain is built from TRBV7-3 and TRBJ1-1, with no clear D. In germline, CDR1 is SGHTA, CDR2 FQGTGA. With 1 base removed from V and 0 bases from J, the gap between germline ends came to 9 bases. This CDR3 is 15 amino acids long. CDR3 amino acids: CASSLSAGMNTEAFF. The CDR3 DNA is TGTGCCAGCAGCTTAAGTGCGGGCATGAACACTGAAGCTTTCTTT.

V gene TRBV18 combines with J gene TRBJ2-1; TRBD2 agrees at 8 bases. Germline V gene lookup returns CDR1 KGHSH and CDR2 LQKENI. This CDR3 comprises 15 residues. V dropped 3 bases and J dropped 4; count of bases not matched to a gene: 5. CDR3 in amino acids: CASSPRAGAYNEQFF. In DNA, the CDR3 is TGTGCCAGCTCACCCAGAGCGGGAGCTTACAATGAGCAGTTCTTC.

This chain connects TRBV10-3 to TRBJ1-1; 7 bases match TRBD1. The CDR3 length is 14 residues. V shed 5 bases and J 5 bases; nucleotides not matched to a gene: 8. Per the germline V gene, CDR1 is ENHRY and CDR2 is SYGVKD. CDR3 loop: CAISSTGDSTEAFF. The CDR3 DNA follows: TGTGCCATCAGTTCTACAGGGGATTCGACTGAAGCTTTCTTT.

The chain recombines TRBV2 with TRBJ2-5; no reliable D call. Per the germline V gene, CDR1 is SNHLY and CDR2 is FYNNEI. The CDR3 totals 11 residues. With 7 bases removed from V and 3 bases from J, the gap between germline ends came to 6 bases. CDR3 region: CASTQKETQYF. In DNA form, the CDR3 reads TGTGCCAGCACTCAGAAAGAGACCCAGTACTTC.

The chain couples TRBV19 to TRBJ1-4; the D is unclear. The V end lost 8 bases, the J end lost 7 bases, and 17 bases lay between the germline ends. Per germline, CDR1 LNHDA and CDR2 SQIVND (reference sequence). This CDR3 has 14 amino acids. In DNA, the CDR3 is TGTGCCAGTCATAATCTCCAGTCGGGTGAAAAACTGTTTTTT. The encoded protein is CASHNLQSGEKLFF.

The gene calls are TRBV2 and TRBJ2-5; 10 bases agree with TRBD1. The trim removed 9 bases at V and 4 bases at J, leaving 2 bases unmatched. The CDR3 runs to 12 residues. From germline, CDR1 is SNHLY and CDR2 FYNNEI. CDR3 nucleotides: TGTGCCAGAGGGACAGGGGCAGAGACCCAGTACTTC. Translated: CARGTGAETQYF.

The chain carries TRBV5-4 and TRBJ2-3; tentative D call: TRBD2 (6 bases). Between the trimmed V and J ends, which lost 4 bases and 2 bases, there was a span of 20 bases. The CDR3 runs to 17 residues. Germline loops: CDR1 SGHNT, CDR2 YYREEE (reference sequence). The CDR3, as DNA: TGTGCCAGCAGCCCAGAGACCGGGACTTGGATCACAGATACGCAGTATTTT. It is translated as CASSPETGTWITDTQYF.

This sequence joins TRBV20-1 and TRBJ2-1, with TRBD1 identical over 9 bases. J gave up 2 bases and V 3 bases, and 2 bases lay outside the gene matches. The CDR3 totals 14 residues. Germline-derived CDR1 and CDR2 are DFQATT and SNEGSKA (reference sequence). The CDR3 reads CSASRDRAYNEQFF. The CDR3 DNA sequence: TGCAGTGCTAGTAGGGACAGGGCCTACAATGAGCAGTTCTTC.

The V call is TRBV5-1, the J call TRBJ2-7, with TRBD1 matching 11 bases. V gave up 4 bases and J gave up 2 bases; unmatched junction bases: 2. The germline V gene has CDR1 SGHRS and CDR2 YFSETQ. The CDR3 is made up of 14 amino acids. The CDR3 sequence is CASSGGQGAYEQYF. CDR3 sequence (DNA): TGCGCCAGCAGCGGGGGACAGGGGGCCTACGAGCAGTACTTC.

V is TRBV30 and J is TRBJ2-5; 7 bases fit TRBD1. CDR1 is GTSNPN and CDR2 is SVGIG in the germline V gene (reference sequence). The length of the CDR3 is 15 residues. Germline trimming cut 3 bases from V and 7 bases from J; bases unmatched to any gene: 14. The CDR3 loop reads CAWRPQGFIQGTQYF. The CDR3 DNA reads as TGTGCCTGGAGGCCACAGGGGTTCATTCAGGGGACCCAGTACTTC.

This sequence joins TRBV2 and TRBJ2-5, with TRBD1 matching over 7 bases. Per the germline V gene, CDR1 is SNHLY and CDR2 is FYNNEI. Unmatched junction bases numbered 6, after V lost 8 bases and J lost 3 bases. This CDR3 region has 13 residues. This CDR3 is CASEQGYEETQYF. CDR3 DNA sequence: TGTGCCAGCGAACAGGGGTACGAAGAGACCCAGTACTTC.

The chain is built from TRBV7-9 and TRBJ2-3; TRBD1 agrees at 7 bases. In germline, CDR1 is SEHNR, CDR2 FQNEAQ (reference sequence). J lost 4 bases, V lost 2 bases, and 12 bases had no gene match. CDR3 length equals 17 residues. This CDR3 is CASSLLWDSYLSDTQYF. CDR3 bases: TGTGCCAGCAGCTTATTGTGGGACAGCTATTTATCAGATACGCAGTATTTT.